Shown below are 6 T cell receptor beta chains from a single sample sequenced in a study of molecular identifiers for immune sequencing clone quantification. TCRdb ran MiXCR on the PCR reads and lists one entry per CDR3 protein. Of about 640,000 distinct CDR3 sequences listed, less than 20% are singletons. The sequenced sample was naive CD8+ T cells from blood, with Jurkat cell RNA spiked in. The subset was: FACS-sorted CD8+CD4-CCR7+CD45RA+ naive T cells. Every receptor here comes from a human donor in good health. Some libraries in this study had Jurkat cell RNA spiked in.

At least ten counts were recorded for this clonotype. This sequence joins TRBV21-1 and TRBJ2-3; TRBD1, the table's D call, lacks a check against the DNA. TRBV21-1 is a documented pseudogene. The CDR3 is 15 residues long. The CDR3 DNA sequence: TGTGCCAGCAGCACGGGAACAGGGGGTACAGATACGCAGTATTTT. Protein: CASSTGTGGTDTQYF.

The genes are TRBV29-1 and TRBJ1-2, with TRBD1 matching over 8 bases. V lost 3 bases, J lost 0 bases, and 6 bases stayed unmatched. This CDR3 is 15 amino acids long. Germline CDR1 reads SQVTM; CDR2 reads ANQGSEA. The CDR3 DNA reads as TGCAGCGTTGATTCCGGACAGGGCTCTAACTATGGCTACACCTTC. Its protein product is CSVDSGQGSNYGYTF. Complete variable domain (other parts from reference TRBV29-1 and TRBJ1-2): SAVISQKPSRDICQRGTSLTIQCQVDSQVTMMFWYRQQPGQSLTLIATANQGSEATYESGFVIDKFPISRPNLTFSTLTVSNMSPEDSSIYLCSVDSGQGSNYGYTFGSGTRLTVV.

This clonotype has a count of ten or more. DNA of the CDR3: TGTGCCAGCAGCCCCCAGTCGTTCGACAGGGCCGAGCAGTACTTC. Translation gives CASSPQSFDRAEQYF. The chain couples TRBV5-5 to TRBJ2-7; 7 nucleotides align to TRBD1. The CDR3 runs to 15 residues. The V segment lost 4 bases and the J segment 6 bases; nucleotides outside the gene matches: 13. Germline-derived CDR1 and CDR2 are SGHKS and YYEKEE (reference sequence).

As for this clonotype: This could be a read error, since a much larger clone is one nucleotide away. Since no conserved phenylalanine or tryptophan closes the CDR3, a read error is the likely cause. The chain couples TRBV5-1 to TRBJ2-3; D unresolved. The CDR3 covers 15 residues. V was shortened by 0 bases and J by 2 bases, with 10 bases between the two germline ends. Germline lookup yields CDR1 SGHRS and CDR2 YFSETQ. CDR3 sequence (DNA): TGCGCCAGCAGCTTGGGGCAGGCGAACACAGATACGCAGTATATT. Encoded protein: CASSLGQANTDTQYI.

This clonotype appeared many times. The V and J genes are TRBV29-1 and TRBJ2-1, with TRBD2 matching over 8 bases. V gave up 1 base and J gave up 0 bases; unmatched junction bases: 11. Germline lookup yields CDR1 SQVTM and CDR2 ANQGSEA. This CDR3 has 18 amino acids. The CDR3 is CSVEGLAGPISSYNEQFF. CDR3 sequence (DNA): TGCAGCGTTGAAGGGCTAGCGGGCCCTATAAGCTCCTACAATGAGCAGTTCTTC.

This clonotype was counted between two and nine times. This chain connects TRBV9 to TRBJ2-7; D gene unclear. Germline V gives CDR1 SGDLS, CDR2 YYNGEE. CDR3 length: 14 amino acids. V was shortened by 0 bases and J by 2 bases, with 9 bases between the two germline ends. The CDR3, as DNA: TGTGCCAGCAGCGTAGGGCTCGGTACCTACGAGCAGTACTTC. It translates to CASSVGLGTYEQYF.